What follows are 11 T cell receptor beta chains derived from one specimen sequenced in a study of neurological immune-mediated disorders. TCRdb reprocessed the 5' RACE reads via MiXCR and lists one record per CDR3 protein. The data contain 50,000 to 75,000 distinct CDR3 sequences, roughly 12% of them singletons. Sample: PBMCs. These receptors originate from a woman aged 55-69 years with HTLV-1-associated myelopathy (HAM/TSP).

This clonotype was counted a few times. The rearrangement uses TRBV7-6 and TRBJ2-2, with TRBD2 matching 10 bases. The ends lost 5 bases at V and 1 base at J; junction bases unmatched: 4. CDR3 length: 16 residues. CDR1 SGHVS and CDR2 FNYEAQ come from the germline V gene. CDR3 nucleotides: TGTGCCAGCAGCCCCAGCGGGAGGGGGAACACCGGGGAGCTGTTTTTT. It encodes CASSPSGRGNTGELFF.

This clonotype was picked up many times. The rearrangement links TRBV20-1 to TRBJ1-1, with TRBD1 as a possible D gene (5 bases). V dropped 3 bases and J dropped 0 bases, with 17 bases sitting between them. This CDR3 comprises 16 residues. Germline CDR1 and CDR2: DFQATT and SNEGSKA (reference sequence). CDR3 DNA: TGCAGTGCTAGTTCTCCCGGTGGGGGTTTGAACACTGAAGCTTTCTTT. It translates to CSASSPGGGLNTEAFF.

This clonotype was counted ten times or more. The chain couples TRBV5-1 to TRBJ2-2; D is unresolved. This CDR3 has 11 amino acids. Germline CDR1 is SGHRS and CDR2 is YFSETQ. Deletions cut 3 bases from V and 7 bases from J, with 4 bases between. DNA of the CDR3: TGCGCCAGCAGCTCGGTCGGGGAGCTGTTTTTT. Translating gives CASSSVGELFF.

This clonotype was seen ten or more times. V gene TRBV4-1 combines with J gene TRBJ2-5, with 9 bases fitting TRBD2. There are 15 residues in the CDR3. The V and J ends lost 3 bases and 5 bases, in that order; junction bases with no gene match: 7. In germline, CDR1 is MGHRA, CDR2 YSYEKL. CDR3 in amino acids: CASSQLAGFGETQYF. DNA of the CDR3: TGCGCCAGCAGCCAGCTAGCGGGATTCGGGGAGACCCAGTACTTC.

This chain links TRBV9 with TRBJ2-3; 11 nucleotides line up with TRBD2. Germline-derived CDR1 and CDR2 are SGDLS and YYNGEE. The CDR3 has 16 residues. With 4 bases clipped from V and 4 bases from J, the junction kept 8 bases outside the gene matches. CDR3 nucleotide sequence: TGTGCCAGCAGCATAGTCCTAGCGGGAGGAGCAGATACGCAGTATTTT. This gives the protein CASSIVLAGGADTQYF.

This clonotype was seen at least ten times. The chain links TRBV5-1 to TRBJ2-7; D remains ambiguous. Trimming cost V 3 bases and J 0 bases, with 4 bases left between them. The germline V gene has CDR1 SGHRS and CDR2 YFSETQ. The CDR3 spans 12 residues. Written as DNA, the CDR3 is TGCGCCAGCAGCTCCTTCTCCTACGAGCAGTACTTC. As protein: CASSSFSYEQYF.

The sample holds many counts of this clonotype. In DNA form, the CDR3 reads TGTGCCAGCAGGTACACAGGGAATGAAAAACTGTTTTTT. It translates to CASRYTGNEKLFF. The genes are TRBV11-2 and TRBJ1-4; D may be TRBD1 (6 bases). Per the germline V gene, CDR1 is SGHAT and CDR2 is FQNNGV. Trimming left V 6 bases short and J 5 bases short, with 10 bases between. This CDR3 has 13 amino acids.

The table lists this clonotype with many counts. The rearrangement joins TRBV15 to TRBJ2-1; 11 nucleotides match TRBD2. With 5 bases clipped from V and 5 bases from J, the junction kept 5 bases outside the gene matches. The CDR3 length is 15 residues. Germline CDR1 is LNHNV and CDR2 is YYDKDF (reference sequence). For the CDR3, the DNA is TGTGCCACCAGCCGGAGGGGACTAGCGGACAATGAGCAGTTCTTC. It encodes CATSRRGLADNEQFF.

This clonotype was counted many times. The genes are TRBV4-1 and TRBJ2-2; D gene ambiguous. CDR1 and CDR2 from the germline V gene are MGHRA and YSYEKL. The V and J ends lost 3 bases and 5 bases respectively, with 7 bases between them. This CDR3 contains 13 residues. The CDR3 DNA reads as TGCGCCAGCAGCCAGATAGTAACCGGGGAGCTGTTTTTT. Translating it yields CASSQIVTGELFF.

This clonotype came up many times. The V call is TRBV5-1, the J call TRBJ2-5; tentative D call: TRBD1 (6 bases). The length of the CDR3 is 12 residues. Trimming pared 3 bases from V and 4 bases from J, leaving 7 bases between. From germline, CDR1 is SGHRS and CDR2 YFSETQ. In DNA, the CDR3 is TGCGCCAGCAGCTCAGGGGCAGAGACCCAGTACTTC. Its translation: CASSSGAETQYF.

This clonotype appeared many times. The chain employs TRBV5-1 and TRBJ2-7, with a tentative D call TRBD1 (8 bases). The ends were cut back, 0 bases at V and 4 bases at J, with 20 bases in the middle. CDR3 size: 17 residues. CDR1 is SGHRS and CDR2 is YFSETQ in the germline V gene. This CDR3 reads CASSLAGGGQDLYEQYF. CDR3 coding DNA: TGCGCCAGCAGCTTGGCGGGCGGGGGACAGGACCTATACGAGCAGTACTTC.